This is a list of T cell receptor beta chains from one sample in a study of T cell repertoires in cytomegalovirus infection. Each CDR3 protein is one row after TCRdb ran MiXCR on the reads. The table has approximately 910,000 distinct CDR3 sequences, around 32% seen once; the top ten hold roughly 12%. No antigen has been identified for these receptors. This specimen was cultured CD8+ T cells from PBMCs, taken from culture after CMV antigen stimulation. The receptors here all came from a human donor in good health (CMV status not recorded). Some clones in this sample may be carry-over from other donors' samples. Each CDR3 is given with its conserved first and last residue. A D gene is named only where the DNA matches it firmly. Where a row states a size, it is once, few, many or the class of an expanded clone; other rows omit it.

abundance: few
v_gene: TRBV29-1
j_gene: TRBJ1-2
d_gene: TRBD1
CDR3nt: TGCAGCGTGAACACAGGGGGTGATGGCTACACCTTC
CDR3aa: CSVNTGGDGYTF

abundance: .
v_gene: TRBV2
j_gene: TRBJ2-1
d_gene: TRBD1
CDR3nt: TGTGCCAGCACCCACCGGGACAGGGCCTACAATGAGCAGTTCTTC
CDR3aa: CASTHRDRAYNEQFF

abundance: .
v_gene: TRBV6-5
j_gene: TRBJ2-1
d_gene: TRBD2
CDR3nt: TGTGCCAGCAGTTACGCCCGAAAGGGGAGGGTCTACAATGAGCAGTTCTTC
CDR3aa: CASSYARKGRVYNEQFF

abundance: .
v_gene: TRBV6-4
j_gene: TRBJ2-7
d_gene: TRBD2
CDR3nt: TGTGCCAGCAGTGACCCCCTCTTCGGGCGGGGGGTCTCTTGGTGGGAGCAGTACTTC
CDR3aa: CASSDPLFGRGVSWWEQYF

abundance: .
v_gene: TRBV19
j_gene: TRBJ2-1
d_gene: .
CDR3nt: TGTGCCAATAGTAGGGACGGACCCGACAATGAGCAGTTCTTC
CDR3aa: CANSRDGPDNEQFF

abundance: many
v_gene: TRBV7-2
j_gene: TRBJ1-6
d_gene: TRBD1
CDR3nt: TGTGCCAGCAGCCCTGGGACAGGCCTCCTACACTTT
CDR3aa: CASSPGTGLLHF

abundance: .
v_gene: TRBV7-6
j_gene: TRBJ2-7
d_gene: .
CDR3nt: TGTGCCAGCAGCTTAGATGGCACCTCCTACGAGCAGTACTTC
CDR3aa: CASSLDGTSYEQYF

abundance: many
v_gene: TRBV6-2/TRBV6-3
j_gene: TRBJ2-1
d_gene: TRBD1
CDR3nt: TGTGCCAGCAGAAACAGGGGGCTCTTCTTC
CDR3aa: CASRNRGLFF

abundance: .
v_gene: TRBV2
j_gene: TRBJ2-5
d_gene: TRBD1
CDR3nt: TGTGCCAGCCGGCAGGGCAGGGGGCGCGAGACCCAGTACTTC
CDR3aa: CASRQGRGRETQYF

abundance: many
v_gene: TRBV7-2
j_gene: TRBJ1-1
d_gene: .
CDR3nt: TGTGCCAGCAGCATTTTTTCGGTCCTGAACACTGAAGCTTTCTTT
CDR3aa: CASSIFSVLNTEAFF

abundance: few
v_gene: TRBV20-1
j_gene: TRBJ1-5
d_gene: .
CDR3nt: TGCAGTGCTAGAGACCGGGAGGGGATTCAGCCCCAGCATTTT
CDR3aa: CSARDREGIQPQHF

abundance: few
v_gene: TRBV19
j_gene: TRBJ1-5
d_gene: .
CDR3nt: TGTGCCAGTGATATAGGGGGTCGCAATCAGCCCCAGCATTTT
CDR3aa: CASDIGGRNQPQHF

abundance: .
v_gene: TRBV7-8
j_gene: TRBJ2-3
d_gene: .
CDR3nt: TGTGCCAGCAGCTTAGGCACATCGGGTATGGGCACAGATACGCAGTATTTT
CDR3aa: CASSLGTSGMGTDTQYF

abundance: few
v_gene: TRBV12-3/TRBV12-4
j_gene: TRBJ2-4
d_gene: .
CDR3nt: TGTGCCAGCAGTTACGGGGGGCCGTCGAAAAACATTCAGTACTTC
CDR3aa: CASSYGGPSKNIQYF

abundance: .
v_gene: TRBV7-9
j_gene: TRBJ1-1
d_gene: .
CDR3nt: TGTGCCAGCAGCTTCGCCCGGGACGGGAACACTGAAGCTTTCTTT
CDR3aa: CASSFARDGNTEAFF

abundance: many
v_gene: TRBV7-2
j_gene: TRBJ1-4
d_gene: .
CDR3nt: TGTGCCAGCAGCTCCGGGCCGGCAACTAATGAAAAACTGTTTTTT
CDR3aa: CASSSGPATNEKLFF

abundance: many
v_gene: TRBV7-2
j_gene: TRBJ1-2
d_gene: .
CDR3nt: TGTGCCAGCCGACCTGACAGGATCTATGGCTACACCTTC
CDR3aa: CASRPDRIYGYTF

abundance: .
v_gene: TRBV5-4
j_gene: TRBJ2-1
d_gene: .
CDR3nt: TGTGCCAGCAGCATTTACCGGGACATGGACGATGAGCAGTTCTTC
CDR3aa: CASSIYRDMDDEQFF

abundance: many
v_gene: TRBV7-2
j_gene: TRBJ1-5
d_gene: .
CDR3nt: TGTGCCAGCAAGGGGGATAGCAATCAGCCCCAGCATTTT
CDR3aa: CASKGDSNQPQHF

abundance: .
v_gene: TRBV6-1
j_gene: TRBJ2-7
d_gene: TRBD1
CDR3nt: TGTGCCAGCAGTGTTCGGGACAGGGGGAGATACGAGCAGTACTTC
CDR3aa: CASSVRDRGRYEQYF

abundance: few
v_gene: TRBV5-6
j_gene: TRBJ1-2
d_gene: .
CDR3nt: TGTGCCAGCAGGAGGGAGGGCAGCGCTAACTATGGCTACACCTTC
CDR3aa: CASRREGSANYGYTF

abundance: .
v_gene: TRBV27
j_gene: TRBJ1-1
d_gene: .
CDR3nt: TGTGCCAGCAGTCCCGGAGTCGGGGGGGAGATGAACACTGAAGCTTTCTTT
CDR3aa: CASSPGVGGEMNTEAFF

abundance: many
v_gene: TRBV7-8
j_gene: TRBJ1-5
d_gene: TRBD1
CDR3nt: TGTGCCAGCAGATCCGACAGGGGTGGGGGGGCCCAGCATTTT
CDR3aa: CASRSDRGGGAQHF

abundance: few
v_gene: TRBV14
j_gene: TRBJ1-1
d_gene: TRBD1
CDR3nt: TGTGCCAGCAGGCTGACAGGGAGGACTGAAGCTTTCTTT
CDR3aa: CASRLTGRTEAFF

abundance: .
v_gene: TRBV7-2
j_gene: TRBJ2-1
d_gene: .
CDR3nt: TGTGCCAGCAGCCTCAGTCGGCCAGCTAGCTCCTACAATGAGCAGTTCTTC
CDR3aa: CASSLSRPASSYNEQFF

abundance: few
v_gene: TRBV7-9
j_gene: TRBJ2-2
d_gene: .
CDR3nt: TGTGCCAGCAAGGGCCCCGGGGAGCTGTTTTTT
CDR3aa: CASKGPGELFF

abundance: .
v_gene: TRBV10-2
j_gene: TRBJ2-5
d_gene: .
CDR3nt: TGCGCCAGCAGTGACTCACCCCGGGAGACCCAGTACTTC
CDR3aa: CASSDSPRETQYF

abundance: .
v_gene: TRBV12-3/TRBV12-4
j_gene: TRBJ1-5
d_gene: .
CDR3nt: TGTGCCAGCAGTTTAACGGGGGCTCAGCCCCAGCATTTT
CDR3aa: CASSLTGAQPQHF

abundance: many
v_gene: TRBV7-8
j_gene: TRBJ2-2
d_gene: TRBD2
CDR3nt: TGTGCCAGCAGCTCCCGAGCGGGGGTGACCGGGGAGCTGTTTTTT
CDR3aa: CASSSRAGVTGELFF

abundance: .
v_gene: TRBV27
j_gene: TRBJ2-2
d_gene: .
CDR3nt: TGTGCCACCAGAGGTTACACCGGGGAGCTGTTTTTT
CDR3aa: CATRGYTGELFF

abundance: few
v_gene: TRBV7-9
j_gene: TRBJ2-2
d_gene: TRBD1
CDR3nt: TGTGCCAGCAGCTTACCTACGACAGGGGGGAACACCGGGGAGCTGTTTTTT
CDR3aa: CASSLPTTGGNTGELFF

abundance: many
v_gene: TRBV7-8
j_gene: TRBJ2-7
d_gene: TRBD2
CDR3nt: TGTGCCAGCAGCTACGGACTAGCGGGGGGGGTAAAGGGGATTTACGAGCAGTACTTC
CDR3aa: CASSYGLAGGVKGIYEQYF

abundance: few
v_gene: TRBV7-8
j_gene: TRBJ1-5
d_gene: .
CDR3nt: TGTGCCAGCAGCTCGCTGGGACACGATAGCAATCAGCCCCAGCATTTT
CDR3aa: CASSSLGHDSNQPQHF

abundance: few
v_gene: TRBV28
j_gene: TRBJ2-6
d_gene: .
CDR3nt: TGTGCCAGCAGTTGGACAGTCATCTCTGGGGCCAACGTCCTGACTTTC
CDR3aa: CASSWTVISGANVLTF

abundance: few
v_gene: TRBV19
j_gene: TRBJ2-1
d_gene: .
CDR3nt: TGTGCCAGTAGTAAGGGTGACTCCTACAATGAGCAGTTCTTC
CDR3aa: CASSKGDSYNEQFF

abundance: .
v_gene: TRBV7-9
j_gene: TRBJ2-2
d_gene: TRBD1
CDR3nt: TGTGCCAGCAGAGTACCCGAACCATGGGGGACAGGGGACACCGGGGAGCTGTTTTTT
CDR3aa: CASRVPEPWGTGDTGELFF

abundance: many
v_gene: TRBV7-8
j_gene: TRBJ2-2
d_gene: TRBD2
CDR3nt: TGTGCCAGCAGTCCCCCGGGGGGGCGGGTAACCGGGGAGCTGTTTTTT
CDR3aa: CASSPPGGRVTGELFF

abundance: .
v_gene: TRBV5-6
j_gene: TRBJ2-1
d_gene: .
CDR3nt: TGTGCCAGCAGCTTCGGGACAAACAATGAGCAGTTCTTC
CDR3aa: CASSFGTNNEQFF

abundance: few
v_gene: TRBV9
j_gene: TRBJ2-5
d_gene: .
CDR3nt: TGTGCCAGCAGCCCATCTGGGGGTTCCCAAGAGACCCAGTACTTC
CDR3aa: CASSPSGGSQETQYF

abundance: few
v_gene: TRBV4-1
j_gene: TRBJ2-1
d_gene: .
CDR3nt: TGCGCCAGCAGCCAAGATGGTGGGGGGCGTTGGAATGAGCAGTTCTTC
CDR3aa: CASSQDGGGRWNEQFF

abundance: .
v_gene: TRBV29-1
j_gene: TRBJ1-2
d_gene: .
CDR3nt: TGCAGCGCCCCGGCGACAGGAGAATACTCGAGCTATGGCTACACCTTC
CDR3aa: CSAPATGEYSSYGYTF

abundance: .
v_gene: TRBV4-2
j_gene: TRBJ2-1
d_gene: TRBD2
CDR3nt: TGTGCCAGCAGTCAAGTTCCCAGCGGGGACTACAATGAGCAGTTCTTC
CDR3aa: CASSQVPSGDYNEQFF

abundance: once
v_gene: TRBV3-1
j_gene: TRBJ2-7
d_gene: .
CDR3nt: TGTGTCAGCAGCCAAGTATCCTACGAGCAGTACTTC
CDR3aa: CVSSQVSYEQYF

abundance: .
v_gene: TRBV6-1
j_gene: TRBJ2-7
d_gene: TRBD2
CDR3nt: TGTGCCAGCAGTGAAATAAACGGGGGGGCTTACGAGCAGTACTTC
CDR3aa: CASSEINGGAYEQYF

abundance: .
v_gene: TRBV6-6
j_gene: TRBJ2-7
d_gene: .
CDR3nt: TGTGCCAGCAACCTATGGGGGGTAGAGTACGAGCAGTACTTC
CDR3aa: CASNLWGVEYEQYF

abundance: few
v_gene: TRBV27
j_gene: TRBJ2-5
d_gene: .
CDR3nt: TGTGCCAGCAGTTTATTCCAGACGGGTCCGGAGACCCAGTACTTC
CDR3aa: CASSLFQTGPETQYF

abundance: few
v_gene: TRBV7-9
j_gene: TRBJ1-2
d_gene: TRBD1
CDR3nt: TGTGCCAGCAGCTCACCGGGACAGAGGCCTGGCTATGGCTACACCTTC
CDR3aa: CASSSPGQRPGYGYTF

abundance: once
v_gene: TRBV19
j_gene: TRBJ2-3
d_gene: TRBD2
CDR3nt: TGTGCCAGTAGTATCCCCAGCGGGGGCGCCGCTGGGGATACGCAGTATTTT
CDR3aa: CASSIPSGGAAGDTQYF

abundance: many
v_gene: TRBV4-1
j_gene: TRBJ2-2
d_gene: .
CDR3nt: TGCGCCAGCAGACCTAAACAGAAGTCGAACACCGGGGAGCTGTTTTTT
CDR3aa: CASRPKQKSNTGELFF

abundance: few
v_gene: TRBV11-2
j_gene: TRBJ2-3
d_gene: .
CDR3nt: TGTGCCAGCAAGAGAGATACGCAGTATTTT
CDR3aa: CASKRDTQYF

abundance: .
v_gene: TRBV27
j_gene: TRBJ2-1
d_gene: .
CDR3nt: TGTGCCAGCAGCCCGGGACTCGCCCCCTCCTACAATGAGCAGTTCTTC
CDR3aa: CASSPGLAPSYNEQFF